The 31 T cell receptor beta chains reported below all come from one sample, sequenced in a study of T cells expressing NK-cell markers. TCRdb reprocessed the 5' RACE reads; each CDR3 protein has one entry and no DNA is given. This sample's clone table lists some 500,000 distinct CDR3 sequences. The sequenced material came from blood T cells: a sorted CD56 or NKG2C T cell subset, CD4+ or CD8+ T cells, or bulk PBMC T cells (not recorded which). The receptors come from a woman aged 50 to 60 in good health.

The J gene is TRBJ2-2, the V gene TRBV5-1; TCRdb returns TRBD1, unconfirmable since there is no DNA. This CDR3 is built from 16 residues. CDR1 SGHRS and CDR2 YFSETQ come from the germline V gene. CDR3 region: CASQEPGQANTGELFF.

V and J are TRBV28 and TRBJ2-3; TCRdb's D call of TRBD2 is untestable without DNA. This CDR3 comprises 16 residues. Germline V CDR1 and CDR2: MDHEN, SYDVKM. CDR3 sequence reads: CASSPGLAGASDTQYF.

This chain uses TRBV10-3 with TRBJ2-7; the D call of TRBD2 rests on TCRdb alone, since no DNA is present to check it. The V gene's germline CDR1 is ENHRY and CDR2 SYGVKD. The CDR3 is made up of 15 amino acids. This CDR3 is CAISVTAGVPYEQYF.

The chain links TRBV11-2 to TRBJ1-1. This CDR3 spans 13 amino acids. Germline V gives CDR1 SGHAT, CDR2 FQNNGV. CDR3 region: CASSPDWQAEAFF.

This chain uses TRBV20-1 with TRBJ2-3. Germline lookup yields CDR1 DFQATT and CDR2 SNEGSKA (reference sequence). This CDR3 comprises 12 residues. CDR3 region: CSARGEVDTQYF.

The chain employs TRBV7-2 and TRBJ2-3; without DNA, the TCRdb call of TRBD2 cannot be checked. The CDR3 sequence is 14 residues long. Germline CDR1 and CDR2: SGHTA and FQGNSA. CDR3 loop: CASSLSSEGDTQYF.

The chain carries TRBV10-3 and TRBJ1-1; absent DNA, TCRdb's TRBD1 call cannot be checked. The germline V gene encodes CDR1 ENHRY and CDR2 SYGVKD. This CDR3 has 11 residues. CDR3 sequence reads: CAISAGQGAFF.

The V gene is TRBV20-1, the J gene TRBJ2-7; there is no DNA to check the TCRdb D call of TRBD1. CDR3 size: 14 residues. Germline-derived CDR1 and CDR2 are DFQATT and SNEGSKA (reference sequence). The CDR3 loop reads CSAGGRQGLHEQYF.

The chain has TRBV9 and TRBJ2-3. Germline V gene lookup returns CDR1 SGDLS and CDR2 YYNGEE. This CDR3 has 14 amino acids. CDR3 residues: CASNRVESTDTQYF. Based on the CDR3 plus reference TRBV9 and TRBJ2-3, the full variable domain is DSGVTQTPKHLITATGQRVTLRCSPRSGDLSVYWYQQSLDQGLQFLIQYYNGEERAKGNILERFSAQQFPDLHSELNLSSLELGDSALYFCASNRVESTDTQYFGPGTRLTVL.

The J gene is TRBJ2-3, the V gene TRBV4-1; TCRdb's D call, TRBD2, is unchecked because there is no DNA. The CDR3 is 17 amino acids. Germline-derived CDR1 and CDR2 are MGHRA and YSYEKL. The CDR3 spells CASSQVGSGGPTDTQYF.

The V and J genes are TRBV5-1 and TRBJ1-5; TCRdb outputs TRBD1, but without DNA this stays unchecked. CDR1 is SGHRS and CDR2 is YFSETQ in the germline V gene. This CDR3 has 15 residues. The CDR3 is CASSLQGDSNQPQHF.

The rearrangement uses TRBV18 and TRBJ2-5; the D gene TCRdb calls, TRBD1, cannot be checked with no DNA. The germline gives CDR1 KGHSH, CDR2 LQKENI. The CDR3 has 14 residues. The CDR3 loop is CASSLDRAQETQYF.

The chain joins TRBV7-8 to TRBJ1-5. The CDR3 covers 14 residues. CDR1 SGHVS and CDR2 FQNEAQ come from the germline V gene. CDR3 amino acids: CASRRGVGNQPQHF.

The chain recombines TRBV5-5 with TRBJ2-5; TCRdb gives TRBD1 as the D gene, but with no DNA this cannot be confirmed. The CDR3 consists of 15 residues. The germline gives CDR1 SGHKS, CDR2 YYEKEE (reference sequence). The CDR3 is CASSPTGGTGKTQYF.

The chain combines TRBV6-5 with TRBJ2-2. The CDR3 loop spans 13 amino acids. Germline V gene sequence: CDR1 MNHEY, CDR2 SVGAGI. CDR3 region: CASTRPSTGELFF.

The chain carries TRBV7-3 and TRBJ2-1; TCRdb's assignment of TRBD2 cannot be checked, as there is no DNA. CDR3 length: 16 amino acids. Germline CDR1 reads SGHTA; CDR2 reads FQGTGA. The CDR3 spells CASSLDLAGVRNEQFF.

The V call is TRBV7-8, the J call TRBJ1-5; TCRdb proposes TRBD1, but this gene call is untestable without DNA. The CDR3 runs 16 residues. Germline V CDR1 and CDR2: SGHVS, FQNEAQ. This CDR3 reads CASSPNYRQLNQPQHF.

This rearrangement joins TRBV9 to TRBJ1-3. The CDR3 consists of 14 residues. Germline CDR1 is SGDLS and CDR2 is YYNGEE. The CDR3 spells CASSVAHFGNTIYF.

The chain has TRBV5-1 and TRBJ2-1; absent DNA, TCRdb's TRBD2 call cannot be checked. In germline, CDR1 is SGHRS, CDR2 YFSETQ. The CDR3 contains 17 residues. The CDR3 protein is CASSPSGGLAGIYEQFF.

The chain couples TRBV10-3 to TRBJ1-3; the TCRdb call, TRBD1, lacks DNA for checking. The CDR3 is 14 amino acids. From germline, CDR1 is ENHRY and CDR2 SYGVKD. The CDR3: CAISDQGSGNTIYF.

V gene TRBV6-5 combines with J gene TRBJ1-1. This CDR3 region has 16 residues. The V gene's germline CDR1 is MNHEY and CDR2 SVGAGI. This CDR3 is CASSYLATRKNTEAFF.

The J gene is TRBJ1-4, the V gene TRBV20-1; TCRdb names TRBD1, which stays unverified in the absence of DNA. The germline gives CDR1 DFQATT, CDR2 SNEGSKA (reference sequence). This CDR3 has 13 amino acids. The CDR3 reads CSAQQGGREKLFF.

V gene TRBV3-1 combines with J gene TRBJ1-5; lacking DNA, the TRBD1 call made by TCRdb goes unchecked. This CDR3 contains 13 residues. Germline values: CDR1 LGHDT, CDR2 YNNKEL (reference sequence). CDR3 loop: CASSPPGGQPQHF.

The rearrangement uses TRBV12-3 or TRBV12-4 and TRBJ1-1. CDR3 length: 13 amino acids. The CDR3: CASTLKMNTEAFF.

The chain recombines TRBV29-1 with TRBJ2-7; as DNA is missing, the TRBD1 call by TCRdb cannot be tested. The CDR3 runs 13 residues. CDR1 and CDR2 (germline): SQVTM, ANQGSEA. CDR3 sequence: CSVGQGPPYEQYF.

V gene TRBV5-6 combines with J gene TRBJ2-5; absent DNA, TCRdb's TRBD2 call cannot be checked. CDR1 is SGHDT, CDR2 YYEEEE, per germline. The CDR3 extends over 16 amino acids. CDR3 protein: CASSFASGFDQETQYF.

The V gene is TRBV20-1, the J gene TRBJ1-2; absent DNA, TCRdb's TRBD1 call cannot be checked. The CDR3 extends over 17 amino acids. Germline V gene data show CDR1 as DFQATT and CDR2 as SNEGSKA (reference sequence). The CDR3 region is CSASSKIQGKVNYGYTF.

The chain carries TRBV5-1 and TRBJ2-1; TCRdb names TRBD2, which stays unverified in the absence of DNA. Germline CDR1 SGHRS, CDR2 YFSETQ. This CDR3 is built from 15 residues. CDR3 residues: CASSPGGGQYNEQFF.

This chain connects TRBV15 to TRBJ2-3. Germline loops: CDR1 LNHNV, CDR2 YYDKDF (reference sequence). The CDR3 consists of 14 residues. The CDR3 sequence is CATSRVRGPDTQYF.

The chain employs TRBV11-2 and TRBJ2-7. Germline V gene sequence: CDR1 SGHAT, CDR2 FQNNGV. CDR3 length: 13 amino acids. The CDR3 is CASSLVGYYEQYF. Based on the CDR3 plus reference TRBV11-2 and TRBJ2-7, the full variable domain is EAGVAQSPRYKIIEKRQSVAFWCNPISGHATLYWYQQILGQGPKLLIQFQNNGVVDDSQLPKDRFSAERLKGVDSTLKIQPAKLEDSAVYLCASSLVGYYEQYFGPGTRLTVT.

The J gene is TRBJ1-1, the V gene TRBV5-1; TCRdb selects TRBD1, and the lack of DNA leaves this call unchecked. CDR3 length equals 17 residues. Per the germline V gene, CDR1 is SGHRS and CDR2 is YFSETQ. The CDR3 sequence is CASSKRGDRGGNTEAFF.